These T cell receptor beta chains were read from a single sample in a study of blood T cell repertoires in COVID-19. Libraries were prepared by immunoSEQ multiplex PCR; TCRdb keeps only in-frame clonotypes and omits some of them. This table holds some 160,000 clones, about 86% found once. Sequencing was carried out using peripheral blood. The receptors were gathered from a woman between 65 and 79 years old with acute or convalescent COVID-19. CDR3s include the opening cysteine and the closing phenylalanine or tryptophan. Fields, in order: clone size, J gene, V gene, D gene, CDR3 protein, CDR3 DNA. The D gene is left open where the match is weak. A clone size is listed for some rows: how often the clone was seen (once, few, many), or a class if it is expanded.

clone_size: few; j_call: TRBJ2-5; v_call: TRBV7-2; d_call: NA; cdr3_aa: CASRGLGGPQETQYF; cdr3_nt: TGTGCCAGCAGGGGGTTGGGGGGGCCCCAAGAGACCCAGTACTTC
clone_size: NA; j_call: TRBJ1-1; v_call: TRBV7-9; d_call: TRBD1; cdr3_aa: CASSRQGENTEAFF; cdr3_nt: TGTGCCAGCAGTCGACAGGGAGAGAACACTGAAGCTTTCTTT
clone_size: NA; j_call: TRBJ1-1; v_call: TRBV6-5; d_call: NA; cdr3_aa: CASRTPRAEAFF; cdr3_nt: TGTGCCAGCAGAACGCCCAGGGCTGAAGCTTTCTTT
clone_size: NA; j_call: TRBJ2-3; v_call: TRBV11-1; d_call: NA; cdr3_aa: CASSLRTDGTDTQYF; cdr3_nt: TGTGCCAGCAGCTTACGGACAGATGGGACAGATACGCAGTATTTT
clone_size: NA; j_call: TRBJ1-3; v_call: TRBV4-3; d_call: NA; cdr3_aa: CASSQAVPNSGNTIYF; cdr3_nt: TGCGCCAGCAGCCAAGCGGTTCCTAACTCTGGAAACACCATATATTTT
clone_size: NA; j_call: TRBJ2-2; v_call: TRBV9; d_call: NA; cdr3_aa: CASSVVGASGELFF; cdr3_nt: TGTGCCAGCAGCGTAGTGGGGGCCTCCGGGGAGCTGTTTTTT
clone_size: NA; j_call: TRBJ1-5; v_call: TRBV28; d_call: NA; cdr3_aa: CASSLDTGNQPQHF; cdr3_nt: TGTGCCAGCAGTTTAGACACGGGCAATCAGCCCCAGCATTTT
clone_size: NA; j_call: TRBJ2-1; v_call: TRBV28; d_call: TRBD2; cdr3_aa: CASSLPEGGRAYEQFF; cdr3_nt: TGTGCCAGCAGTTTACCCGAGGGCGGGAGGGCCTATGAGCAGTTCTTC
clone_size: NA; j_call: TRBJ2-3; v_call: TRBV9; d_call: TRBD2; cdr3_aa: CASSARGRDTDTQYF; cdr3_nt: TGTGCCAGCAGCGCCCGTGGGAGGGACACAGATACGCAGTATTTT
clone_size: NA; j_call: TRBJ2-2; v_call: TRBV19; d_call: TRBD2; cdr3_aa: CASSKGRGGATGELFF; cdr3_nt: TGTGCCAGTAGTAAGGGGCGCGGGGGGGCCACCGGGGAGCTGTTTTTT
clone_size: few; j_call: TRBJ1-6; v_call: TRBV7-6; d_call: NA; cdr3_aa: CASSPGDRSYSPLHF; cdr3_nt: TGTGCCAGCAGCCCCGGCGACAGGTCCTATTCACCCCTCCACTTT
clone_size: NA; j_call: TRBJ2-5; v_call: TRBV12-3/TRBV12-4; d_call: NA; cdr3_aa: CASNDRQGETQYF; cdr3_nt: TGTGCCAGCAATGACAGGCAAGGAGAGACCCAGTACTTC
clone_size: NA; j_call: TRBJ1-1; v_call: TRBV19; d_call: TRBD1; cdr3_aa: CASSWDRGHTEAFF; cdr3_nt: TGTGCCAGTAGCTGGGACAGGGGGCACACTGAAGCTTTCTTT
clone_size: NA; j_call: TRBJ2-7; v_call: TRBV3-1/TRBV3-2; d_call: TRBD2; cdr3_aa: CASSQDKLADPYEQYF; cdr3_nt: TGTGCCAGCAGCCAAGATAAACTAGCGGATCCCTACGAGCAGTACTTC